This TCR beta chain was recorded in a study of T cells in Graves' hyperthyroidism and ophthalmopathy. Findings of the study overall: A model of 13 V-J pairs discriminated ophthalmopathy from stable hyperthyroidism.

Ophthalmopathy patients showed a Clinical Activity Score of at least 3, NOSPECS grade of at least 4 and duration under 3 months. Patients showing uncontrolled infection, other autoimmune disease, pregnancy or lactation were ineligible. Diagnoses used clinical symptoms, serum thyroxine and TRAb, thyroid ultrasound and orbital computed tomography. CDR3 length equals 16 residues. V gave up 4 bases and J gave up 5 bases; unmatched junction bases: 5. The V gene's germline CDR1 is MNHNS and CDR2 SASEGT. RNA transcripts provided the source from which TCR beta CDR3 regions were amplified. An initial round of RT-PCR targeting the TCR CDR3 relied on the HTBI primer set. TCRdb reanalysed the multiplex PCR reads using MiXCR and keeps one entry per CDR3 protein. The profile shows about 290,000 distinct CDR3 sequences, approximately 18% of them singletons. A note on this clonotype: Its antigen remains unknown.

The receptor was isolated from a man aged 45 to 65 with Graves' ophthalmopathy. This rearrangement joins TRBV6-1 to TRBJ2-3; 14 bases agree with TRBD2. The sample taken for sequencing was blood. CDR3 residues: CASSATSGRAKDTQYF. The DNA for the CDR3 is TGTGCCAGCAGTGCGACTAGCGGGAGGGCCAAAGATACGCAGTATTTT.